The present entry profiles one TCR beta chain with its context. No cognate antigen has been identified for it. Base quality data are lacking; no much larger clone is found one base away. This entry comes from a study of T cell repertoires in cytomegalovirus infection (dated 2019 in TCRdb). Regarding the complete study: Recently identified HLA-C-restricted CMV epitopes, whose presentation resists viral immunomodulation, were targeted by peptide stimulations together with well-studied HLA-B-restricted epitopes. The HLA type of each donor mattered for the analysis, because public TCR beta signatures pointed to carriage of CMV infection along with the matching HLA type. Overall study outcomes, separate from this receptor: The ex vivo response was dominated by HLA-C-restricted CMV-specific TCR beta clonotypes, which also provided the single most frequent clonotype in two of eight donors. Cumulative frequency of public TCR beta family members discriminated carriers of CMV infection plus the relevant HLA type in this cohort and an independent approximately 340-donor cohort.

TCRdb names Illumina HiSeq 1500 as the instrument used. Clones were called with MiXCR by TCRdb after fastp trimmed the public reads at Q25, and only in-frame beta chains were retained. Records with the same CDR3 protein are collapsed into one entry carrying the most frequent genes and DNA. The sample contains hundreds of thousands of distinct CDR3 sequences, roughly 30% of them found a single time. The ten largest clones add up to around an eighth of the sample. The label giving this sample's treatment or condition can be read as: in vitro stimulation with specific CMV peptide epitopes to enrich CMV-specific T cells. The germline V gene (reference sequence) supplies CDR1 PRHDT and CDR2 FYEKMQ. The CDR3 numbers 17 residues from cysteine through phenylalanine. The read is trimmed to its CDR3 DNA, 51 bases read in frame from base 1. The junction shows trimming of 5 bases on V and 4 bases on J, plus 18 bases between the germline ends.

The sequence came from a human donor in good health (CMV status not recorded). Some clones in this sample may be carry-over from other donors' samples. The chain was built from TRBV13 and TRBJ2-6; the D segment could be TRBD1, given 6 matching bases. Sequenced here: cultured CD8+ T cells from PBMCs, sampled from culture after CMV antigen stimulation. The CDR3 is CASSLQGLRTGANVLTF. Here is the DNA: TGTGCCAGCAGCCTTCAGGGGCTAAGAACCGGGGCCAACGTCCTGACTTTC.